This TCR beta chain emerged from a study of beta chain features in type 1 diabetes (dated by TCRdb to 2016 to 2018). About the investigation overall: No differences in mean age, gender distribution, total cell number or subset yield were found between patients and healthy donors. A total of about 100,000,000 sorted cells were examined across all samples, and RNA yield correlated strongly with the number of cells per subset. Naive and central memory subsets were obtained from all 30 or so donors, but regulatory and stem cell-like memory subsets were isolated from only 8 patients and roughly eight healthy donors. The study compared the TCRB repertoires of sorted circulating CD4+ T cell subsets in recently diagnosed type 1 diabetes patients with those in matched healthy donors. Study-level results and caveats: Because the HLA sub-analyses included only small numbers of individuals, any influence of HLA type on TCRB rearrangement was left unresolved. PCR might favor shorter templates, but patient and control samples were amplified and corrected together, so any skew would affect both groups equally. In all four CD4+ subsets, TCRB CDR3 length was moderately but significantly shorter in type 1 diabetes patients. At VDJ recombination sites, patients with type 1 diabetes made fewer insertions and deleted more nucleotides, a pattern implying thymic rearrangement abnormalities. Naive, central memory and regulatory TCRB repertoires appeared more similar among patients than among healthy donors. Because cDNA was sequenced instead of genomic DNA, activated cells with high expression could be over-represented, although the groups did not differ in activation or CD3 levels.

In the case of this clone: Which antigen it targets is not known. It has no much larger one-base neighbor in the sample; base qualities were not kept.

The germline V and J ends show losses of 1 base and 1 base respectively, and no gene match explains 4 bases of the junction. For CDR1 and CDR2, the germline V gene lists SGHTA and FQGNSA. The CDR3 numbers 16 residues from cysteine through phenylalanine. Of all the DNA, just the CDR3 is kept, 48 bases in frame from base 1. The High Capacity cDNA Reverse Transcription Kit was used to reverse transcribe all of the isolated RNA, meaning that expressed TCRB transcripts were what got sequenced. Naive, central memory and regulatory T cell samples underwent deep immunoSEQ sequencing, averaging roughly 3.4 million total reads per sample. Sorted cells were lysed in RLT buffer and RNA was extracted with DNase-treated RNeasy Micro or Mini kits, depending on cell number. Each cell subset was processed on its own to prevent cross-contamination, while patient and healthy donor samples were processed together. TCRB sequences were amplified from cDNA with the immunoSEQ multiplex PCR, producing 87-bp fragments spanning the CDR3 region. Sequencing of the amplicons was done on the Illumina HiSeq platform. The authors processed their data as follows. Synthetic template baselines were used to correct PCR bias computationally, reads within Hamming distance 2 were collapsed, and singletons that could not be merged were discarded. Reads were aligned to IMGT to assign V, D and J genes, CDR3 length, and insertions or deletions at six rearrangement sites. Clonotype counts were normalized to sorted cell number within each subset before computing true diversity and Gini coefficients with the tcR R package. The overlap coefficient, calculated on TCRB nucleotide sequences, was used to measure repertoire sharing. TCRdb took over this immuneACCESS table, retaining in-frame rearrangements with V and J assigned. Such tables are incomplete; in checked studies, under half of the missing clones stem from an unresolved V gene, and the remainder is unexplained. The V and J calls and clone size are taken from that table; D and trimming were inferred from the DNA. This sample comprises under 350,000 clones, about 8% of them detected only once. The leading ten clones occupy under 1.3% of the sample.

From each donor, a single peripheral blood sample of about 120 mL on average was drawn into heparinised tubes. Naive, central memory, regulatory and stem cell-like memory CD4+ T cells were sorted on a BD FACSAria II using a panel including CD45RO, CCR7, CD25, CD127, CD95 and CD27. All sorted populations exceeded 98% purity. PBMCs were separated immediately by Lymphoprep density gradient centrifugation and were stained directly, without being cultured. So that batch effects would be minimized, each experiment stained and sorted samples in pairs, pairing one healthy donor with one patient. The rearrangement joined TRBV7-2 to TRBJ2-3; TRBD2 lines up with 8 middle nucleotides. The clonotype originates from a young woman in good health. The sample consisted of central memory CD4+ T cells from blood. CDR3 reads: CASSLVHGGGTDTQYF. The DNA reads as follows: TGTGCCAGCAGCTTAGTGCACGGGGGGGGCACAGATACGCAGTATTTT. Outside the CDR3, residues come from the reference TRBV7-2 and TRBJ2-3 proteins, so the full variable domain is: GAGVSQSPSNKVTEKGKDVELRCDPISGHTALYWYRQSLGQGLEFLIYFQGNSAPDKSGLPSDRFSAERTGGSVSTLTIQRTQQEDSAVYLCASSLVHGGGTDTQYFGPGTRLTVL.